Below are 31 T cell receptor beta chains sequenced from a single sample in a study of shared clonotypes between healthy human individuals. Naive CD8 cells comprised CD45RO-negative, CCR7-positively selected cells, excluding terminally differentiated effector memory CD45RA+ cells. Produced via immunoSEQ multiplex PCR; TCRdb's table is partial and in-frame only. Here the sample spans about 2 million clones, around 96% being singletons. Specimen: naive CD8+ T cells sorted from blood. These receptors were taken from a man aged 18-30 years in good health.

In its sample, this clone was seen a few times. The genes are TRBV19 and TRBJ2-7, with a tentative D call TRBD1 (6 bases). This CDR3 comprises 14 residues. V lost 6 bases, J lost 2 bases, and 14 bases lay in between. The germline CDR1 and CDR2 sequences are LNHDA and SQIVND (reference sequence). CDR3 coding DNA: TGTGCCAGTAGGGGGACACCAAGTACCTACGAGCAGTACTTC. Translating gives CASRGTPSTYEQYF.

V usage is TRBV11-2 and J usage is TRBJ1-1; no reliable D call. The CDR3 runs to 13 residues. Germline V lookup: CDR1 SGHAT, CDR2 FQNNGV. The V and J ends lost 5 bases and 1 base respectively, with 8 bases between them. The CDR3, as DNA: TGTGCCAGCAGCAAAAACCAGAACACTGAAGCTTTCTTT. This sequence encodes CASSKNQNTEAFF.

The chain links TRBV19 to TRBJ1-1; D perhaps matches TRBD1 (5 bases). This CDR3 has 16 amino acids. The V gene lost 1 base and the J gene lost 1 base, with 13 bases spanning the gap. Germline assignment: CDR1 LNHDA and CDR2 SQIVND (reference sequence). The CDR3 sequence is CASSIGPGAANTEAFF. CDR3 sequence (DNA): TGTGCCAGTAGTATAGGTCCCGGGGCTGCGAACACTGAAGCTTTCTTT.

V usage is TRBV27 and J usage is TRBJ2-1; possibly TRBD1 for D (6 bases). The germline V gene encodes CDR1 MNHEY and CDR2 SMNVEV (reference sequence). The CDR3 is 15 residues long. The V end was cut by 5 bases, the J end by 5 bases, with 16 bases between. In DNA, the CDR3 is TGTGCCAGCAGTACAACCCAGGGGCGTCACAATGAGCAGTTCTTC. This gives the protein CASSTTQGRHNEQFF.

This clone is a singleton in its sample. Additional DNA sequences in this sample encode the identical CDR3. The rearrangement joins TRBV4-3 to TRBJ1-1, with 12 bases that match TRBD1. Germline trimming cut 4 bases from V and 6 bases from J; bases unmatched to any gene: 3. The length of the CDR3 is 14 residues. In germline, CDR1 is LGHNA, CDR2 YSLEER. CDR3 in amino acids: CASSPGTGGPEAFF. CDR3 bases: TGCGCCAGCAGCCCAGGGACAGGGGGCCCTGAAGCTTTCTTT.

V gene TRBV6-6 combines with J gene TRBJ2-3; D possibly uses TRBD1 or TRBD2 (5 bases each). The CDR3 covers 15 residues. Germline V gene data show CDR1 as MNHNY and CDR2 as SVGAGI (reference sequence). V lost 7 bases to trimming and J lost 0 bases, with 14 bases between them. The CDR3 sequence: CASTPDSGSTDTQYF. In DNA, the CDR3 is TGTGCCAGCACCCCAGACAGCGGTAGCACAGATACGCAGTATTTT.

The rearrangement uses TRBV25-1 and TRBJ1-1; tentatively, D is TRBD1 (5 bases). This CDR3 is 14 amino acids long. Trimming pared 1 base from V and 8 bases from J, leaving 14 bases between. CDR1 is MGHDK and CDR2 is SYGVNS in the germline V gene. The CDR3 loop is CASSEWGMGAEAFF. In nucleotides, the CDR3 is TGTGCCAGCAGTGAATGGGGGATGGGTGCCGAAGCTTTCTTT.

For this clone: This specimen includes other DNA sequences encoding the same CDR3. This rearrangement joins TRBV19 to TRBJ1-1; D unclear. Trimming removed 3 bases from V and 1 base from J, with 6 bases in between. Germline-derived CDR1 and CDR2 are LNHDA and SQIVND (reference sequence). The CDR3 contains 13 residues. CDR3 DNA sequence: TGTGCCAGTAGTATCGGTCAGAACACTGAAGCTTTCTTT. Residues: CASSIGQNTEAFF.

This clone was recorded once. This chain links TRBV29-1 with TRBJ2-7; TRBD1 agrees at 10 bases. CDR3 length: 14 amino acids. V shed 1 base, J shed 2 bases, and the junction held 2 bases outside the gene matches. Germline CDR1 and CDR2: SQVTM and ANQGSEA. The CDR3 nucleotides read TGCAGCGTTGAAGCCGGGACAGGGGCCTACGAGCAGTACTTC. It specifies CSVEAGTGAYEQYF.

As regards this clone: The same CDR3 also results from other DNA sequences found in this sample. This sequence joins TRBV6-6 and TRBJ2-7; D call uncertain. The CDR3 runs to 13 residues. The V gene's germline CDR1 is MNHNY and CDR2 SVGAGI (reference sequence). Trimming left V 6 bases short and J 0 bases short, with 9 bases between. The CDR3 nucleotides read TGTGCCAGCAGCCCCGGGCCCTCCTACGAGCAGTACTTC. Amino acids: CASSPGPSYEQYF.

The chain recombines TRBV6-5 with TRBJ2-7; D is undetermined. This CDR3 is 14 amino acids long. Trimming left V 5 bases short and J 5 bases short, with 16 bases between. CDR1 and CDR2 from the germline V gene are MNHEY and SVGAGI. In nucleotides, the CDR3 is TGTGCCAGCAGTACCCTTGGCCTCCCCGACGAGCAGTACTTC. This codes for CASSTLGLPDEQYF.

This sequence joins TRBV30 and TRBJ2-7, with 8 bases fitting TRBD1. Germline V gene lookup returns CDR1 GTSNPN and CDR2 SVGIG (reference sequence). V dropped 5 bases and J dropped 2; count of bases not matched to a gene: 14. CDR3 length: 16 amino acids. The DNA of the CDR3 is TGTGCCTGGCAAAAAAGGGACAGGATAATAACCTACGAGCAGTACTTC. This gives the protein CAWQKRDRIITYEQYF.

The J gene is TRBJ2-2, the V gene TRBV28; D ambiguous. CDR1 MDHEN and CDR2 SYDVKM come from the germline V gene. Trimming removed 3 bases at V and 6 bases at J, with 11 bases between. There are 14 residues in the CDR3. The CDR3 reads CASSFIGWAGELFF. The CDR3 DNA reads TGTGCCAGCAGTTTTATAGGGTGGGCCGGGGAGCTGTTTTTT.

This clone was picked up many times. Additional DNA sequences in this sample encode the identical CDR3. This sequence joins TRBV13 and TRBJ2-7, with 10 positions matching TRBD1. The CDR3 is made up of 15 amino acids. Germline V gives CDR1 PRHDT, CDR2 FYEKMQ (reference sequence). V shed 5 bases, J shed 4 bases, and the junction held 8 bases outside the gene matches. The CDR3 DNA is TGTGCCAGCAGCCCGGGACAGGGGATTTCTTACGAGCAGTACTTC. Translation: CASSPGQGISYEQYF.

The rearrangement links TRBV11-2 to TRBJ2-5, with 10 bases that match TRBD1. Germline V gives CDR1 SGHAT, CDR2 FQNNGV. Unmatched junction bases numbered 5, after V lost 5 bases and J lost 5 bases. The CDR3 is 14 residues long. CDR3 coding DNA: TGTGCCAGCAGCAAACCGGGACAGGGGGAGACCCAGTACTTC. The encoded protein is CASSKPGQGETQYF.

The chain employs TRBV19 and TRBJ2-7; D remains ambiguous. V was pared by 5 bases and J by 2 bases, with 4 bases between. The CDR3 runs 11 residues. Germline loops: CDR1 LNHDA, CDR2 SQIVND (reference sequence). In DNA, the CDR3 is TGTGCCAGTAGTTTCCCCTACGAGCAGTACTTC. Residues: CASSFPYEQYF.

This clone was seen only a few times. Other nucleotide sequences in the sample specify the same CDR3. As DNA, the CDR3 is TGCGCCAGCAGCCAAGAAACAGGTCCCTACGAGCAGTACTTC. Translated, it gives CASSQETGPYEQYF. The chain recombines TRBV4-1 with TRBJ2-7; D may be TRBD1 (5 bases). The CDR3 length is 14 residues. Germline CDR1 is MGHRA and CDR2 is YSYEKL. Trimming stripped 0 bases from V and 2 bases from J, with 8 bases between.

The chain has TRBV2 and TRBJ2-2; 11 bases align to TRBD2. This CDR3 contains 19 residues. V dropped 1 base and J dropped 4; count of bases not matched to a gene: 11. Germline-derived CDR1 and CDR2 are SNHLY and FYNNEI. This CDR3 is CASSEGDSGRVLFTGELFF. Written as DNA, the CDR3 is TGTGCCAGCAGTGAAGGTGATAGCGGGAGGGTCCTGTTCACCGGGGAGCTGTTTTTT.

The chain is built from TRBV9 and TRBJ2-1; D gene uncertain. Germline V gene sequence: CDR1 SGDLS, CDR2 YYNGEE. CDR3 length: 12 residues. V was shortened by 4 bases and J by 8 bases, with 10 bases between the two germline ends. CDR3 region: CASSPYSDEQFF. CDR3 DNA: TGTGCCAGCAGCCCATACTCGGATGAGCAGTTCTTC.

The chain is built from TRBV5-6 and TRBJ2-7; 12 bases map to TRBD2. The ends lost 2 bases at V and 2 bases at J; junction bases unmatched: 8. CDR3 length equals 17 residues. Germline CDR1 is SGHDT and CDR2 is YYEEEE. CDR3 region: CASSFGGLAGMAYEQYF. Here the CDR3 DNA reads TGTGCCAGCAGCTTTGGGGGACTAGCGGGCATGGCCTACGAGCAGTACTTC.

This rearrangement joins TRBV19 to TRBJ1-2; TRBD1 agrees at 8 bases. CDR1 and CDR2 from the germline V gene are LNHDA and SQIVND (reference sequence). V lost 5 bases and J lost 4; bases outside the gene matches: 6. The CDR3 is 14 amino acids. The CDR3 reads CASSFPGGGYGYTF. The CDR3 nucleotides are TGTGCCAGTAGTTTCCCAGGGGGCGGCTATGGCTACACCTTC.

The chain couples TRBV4-1 to TRBJ1-6; possible D gene TRBD1, 6 bases. CDR1 and CDR2 (germline): MGHRA, YSYEKL. This CDR3 is 15 amino acids long. V shed 4 bases and J shed 10 bases, with 17 bases lying between them. The CDR3: CASSPLGNRVSPLHF. As DNA, the CDR3 is TGCGCCAGCAGCCCGCTCGGTAACAGGGTCTCACCCCTCCACTTT.

As regards this clone: This same CDR3 is encoded by further DNA sequences in the sample. The chain joins TRBV5-4 to TRBJ2-5, with no clear D. The CDR3 is 11 residues long. Germline lookup yields CDR1 SGHNT and CDR2 YYREEE (reference sequence). V dropped 2 bases and J dropped 4 bases, with 3 bases sitting between them. Written as DNA, the CDR3 is TGTGCCAGCAGCTTCAGAGAGACCCAGTACTTC. Protein product: CASSFRETQYF. Based on the CDR3 plus reference TRBV5-4 and TRBJ2-5, the full variable domain is ETGVTQSPTHLIKTRGQQVTLRCSSQSGHNTVSWYQQALGQGPQFIFQYYREEENGRGNFPPRFSGLQFPNYSSELNVNALELDDSALYLCASSFRETQYFGPGTRLLVL.

Turning to this clone: Other nucleotide sequences from this sample produce the same CDR3. The chain employs TRBV5-6 and TRBJ2-5, with D maybe TRBD1 (5 bases). This CDR3 is built from 14 residues. Trimming removed 0 bases at V and 2 bases at J, with 8 bases between. CDR1 is SGHDT, CDR2 YYEEEE, per germline. The CDR3 region is CASSLVQDQETQYF. The CDR3 DNA reads TGTGCCAGCAGCTTGGTACAGGATCAAGAGACCCAGTACTTC. Full variable domain (rest looked up from reference TRBV5-6 and TRBJ2-5): DAGVTQSPTHLIKTRGQQVTLRCSPKSGHDTVSWYQQALGQGPQFIFQYYEEEERQRGNFPDRFSGHQFPNYSSELNVNALLLGDSALYLCASSLVQDQETQYFGPGTRLLVL.

In this sample, this clone turned up once. The chain combines TRBV6-6 with TRBJ2-2, with a possible D match to TRBD1 (6 bases). V lost 0 bases, J lost 7 bases, and 9 bases lay in between. This CDR3 spans 14 amino acids. CDR1 is MNHNY and CDR2 is SVGAGI in the germline V gene (reference sequence). The DNA of the CDR3 is TGTGCCAGCAGTTACTCACAGGGAGTCGGGGAGCTGTTTTTT. Its protein product is CASSYSQGVGELFF.

CDR3 protein: CASKVTDTQYF. The CDR3 nucleotides read TGTGCCAGCAAAGTCACAGATACGCAGTATTTT. The V gene is TRBV25-1, the J gene TRBJ2-3; D uncertain. Germline values: CDR1 MGHDK, CDR2 SYGVNS. V was cut by 7 bases and J by 2 bases, with 4 bases left in between. CDR3 size: 11 residues.

The rearrangement joins TRBV11-2 to TRBJ2-7; D gene ambiguous. This CDR3 spans 13 amino acids. Per germline, CDR1 SGHAT and CDR2 FQNNGV. Trimming took off 0 bases at V and 6 bases at J, with 9 bases between the two ends. DNA for the CDR3: TGTGCCAGCAGCTTAGATCACGGGCTCGAGCAGTACTTC. It encodes CASSLDHGLEQYF.

The chain combines TRBV5-1 with TRBJ2-7; D gene ambiguous. This CDR3 is built from 15 residues. Germline V gene lookup returns CDR1 SGHRS and CDR2 YFSETQ. V was clipped by 4 bases and J by 3 bases, with 17 bases between them. CDR3 coding DNA: TGCGCCAGCAGCCCCACAAGGACCCCGCACTACGAGCAGTACTTC. Protein: CASSPTRTPHYEQYF.

The gene calls are TRBV6-5 and TRBJ1-1, with no clear D. V lost 0 bases and J 3 bases, leaving 8 bases between the germline ends. The CDR3 consists of 14 residues. CDR1 is MNHEY and CDR2 is SVGAGI in the germline V gene. CDR3 protein: CASSYSKTYTEAFF. The CDR3, as DNA: TGTGCCAGCAGTTACTCGAAGACATACACTGAAGCTTTCTTT.

V is TRBV13 and J is TRBJ2-5; D unclear. Looked up from germline, CDR1 is PRHDT and CDR2 is FYEKMQ (reference sequence). Deletions cut 6 bases from V and 7 bases from J, with 15 bases between. This CDR3 is built from 13 residues. CDR3 region: CASSYLTGRTQYF. Here the CDR3 DNA reads TGTGCCAGCAGTTACTTGACCGGCCGGACCCAGTACTTC.

This sequence joins TRBV28 and TRBJ2-3; D gene unclear. The germline V and J ends were trimmed by 5 bases and 6 bases, with 15 bases remaining between them. Germline CDR1 and CDR2: MDHEN and SYDVKM. This CDR3 has 14 residues. CDR3 protein: CASSIHAGMDTQYF. DNA for the CDR3: TGTGCCAGCAGTATCCATGCAGGTATGGATACGCAGTATTTT.